The rows below give T cell receptor beta chains drawn from one sample of a study of blood T cell repertoires in COVID-19. Sequenced by immunoSEQ multiplex PCR; TCRdb stores in-frame clones only, minus some. Here the sample spans under 40,000 clones, roughly 90% being singletons. Sequenced material: peripheral blood. These receptors were obtained from a man in his fifties or sixties with active COVID-19. CDR3s include the opening cysteine and the closing phenylalanine or tryptophan. The order of the fields is D gene, clone size, V gene, J gene, CDR3 DNA, CDR3 protein. D genes are given only for firm matches. Clone size is shown for a subset of rows, as once, few, many or a class of expanded clone.

D: TRBD2; size: .; V: TRBV5-1; J: TRBJ2-3; DNA: TGCGCCAGCAGCTTGGAGGCTAGCGGTGGGGCAGATACGCAGTATTTT; CDR3: CASSLEASGGADTQYF
D: TRBD1; size: .; V: TRBV2; J: TRBJ2-1; DNA: TGTGCCAGCAGTCCCGACCTACAGGGGATCGCGTTCTTC; CDR3: CASSPDLQGIAFF
D: TRBD1; size: .; V: TRBV29-1; J: TRBJ1-2; DNA: TGCAGCGTCGAAGACAGGGAATATGGCTACACCTTC; CDR3: CSVEDREYGYTF
D: TRBD2; size: .; V: TRBV9; J: TRBJ2-3; DNA: TGTGCCAGCAGCGGAAGACGGGGGGACCTGTTGTATACGCAGTATTTT; CDR3: CASSGRRGDLLYTQYF
D: TRBD1; size: .; V: TRBV9; J: TRBJ2-5; DNA: TGTGCCAGCAGCCTCCAGGGGGAATCAGGAGAGACCCAGTACTTC; CDR3: CASSLQGESGETQYF
D: .; size: .; V: TRBV6-2/TRBV6-3; J: TRBJ1-2; DNA: TGTGCCAGCAGTTCGGGTCCCCTGAATTATGGCTACACCTTC; CDR3: CASSSGPLNYGYTF
D: .; size: few; V: TRBV14; J: TRBJ2-1; DNA: TGTGCCAGCAGCCGAGGCCTGGCCCGCGGGGCTGAGCAGTTCTTC; CDR3: CASSRGLARGAEQFF
D: TRBD2; size: .; V: TRBV2; J: TRBJ2-4; DNA: TGTGCCAGCAGTGTTTCTAGCGGGGGAGCCAAAAACATTCAGTACTTC; CDR3: CASSVSSGGAKNIQYF
D: TRBD1; size: .; V: TRBV7-8; J: TRBJ1-1; DNA: TGTGCCAGCAGCTCGTCGGACAGGGGAGGGACGGAGGCTTTCTTT; CDR3: CASSSSDRGGTEAFF
D: TRBD2; size: .; V: TRBV6-1; J: TRBJ2-7; DNA: TGTGCCAGCAGTGATCGGGGGGGGAGCTCCTACGAGCAGTACTTC; CDR3: CASSDRGGSSYEQYF
D: TRBD1; size: .; V: TRBV4-2; J: TRBJ1-4; DNA: TGTGCCAGCAGCCAAGAAGCTGGACAGGGGACTGAAAAACTGTTTTTT; CDR3: CASSQEAGQGTEKLFF
D: TRBD1; size: few; V: TRBV7-8; J: TRBJ2-2; DNA: TGTGCCAGCAGCTCGGCCGGGACAGGGACCGGGGAGCTGTTTTTT; CDR3: CASSSAGTGTGELFF
D: TRBD1; size: .; V: TRBV28; J: TRBJ1-4; DNA: TGTGCCAGCAGTCCGGGACAGCTTGGCGAAAAACTGTTTTTT; CDR3: CASSPGQLGEKLFF
D: TRBD1; size: once; V: TRBV6-6; J: TRBJ2-2; DNA: TGTGCCAGCAGTTGGACAGGGGACACCGGGGAGCTGTTTTTT; CDR3: CASSWTGDTGELFF
D: .; size: .; V: TRBV18; J: TRBJ1-3; DNA: TGTGCCAGCTCACCATTCTCCGGGGGGGCCGGGAACACCATATATTTT; CDR3: CASSPFSGGAGNTIYF
D: TRBD2; size: .; V: TRBV5-1; J: TRBJ2-5; DNA: TGCGCCAGCAGCTTGCGCCAGACTAGCGGGGCGGGAGGGAACACCCAGTACTTC; CDR3: CASSLRQTSGAGGNTQYF
D: .; size: .; V: TRBV18; J: TRBJ2-1; DNA: TGTGCCAGCTCACCATCTGTACGGAGGATATCCTACAATGAGCAGTTCTTC; CDR3: CASSPSVRRISYNEQFF
D: .; size: .; V: TRBV5-1; J: TRBJ1-4; DNA: TGCGCCAGCAGCCCCGGGCAGGGCCGGGAAAAACTGTTTTTT; CDR3: CASSPGQGREKLFF
D: .; size: .; V: TRBV2; J: TRBJ2-1; DNA: TGTGCCAGCAGTTTCCGCGGGGGCGGCTACAATGAGCAGTTCTTC; CDR3: CASSFRGGGYNEQFF
D: .; size: .; V: TRBV14; J: TRBJ1-6; DNA: TGTGCCAGCAGCCAAGACAGGGCCGATTCACCCCTCCACTTT; CDR3: CASSQDRADSPLHF
D: .; size: few; V: TRBV18; J: TRBJ2-7; DNA: TGTGCCAGCTCACCAGGCGTCGGGGCCTACGAGCAGTACTTC; CDR3: CASSPGVGAYEQYF
D: .; size: .; V: TRBV12-5; J: TRBJ2-3; DNA: TGTGCTAGTGCCTCAAGAGACACAGATACGCAGTATTTT; CDR3: CASASRDTDTQYF
D: TRBD2; size: .; V: TRBV10-3; J: TRBJ2-3; DNA: TGTGCCATAAAGCGGGGGGCCGACACAGATACGCAGTATTTT; CDR3: CAIKRGADTDTQYF
D: .; size: .; V: TRBV12-3/TRBV12-4; J: TRBJ2-7; DNA: TGTGCCAGCAGTCACAGTTACGAGCAGTACTTC; CDR3: CASSHSYEQYF
D: .; size: once; V: TRBV15; J: TRBJ1-1; DNA: TGTGCCACCAGCGCGGGGGCCGCGAGGTCACTGAATGAAGCTTTCTTT; CDR3: CATSAGAARSLNEAFF
D: .; size: .; V: TRBV27; J: TRBJ1-1; DNA: TGTGCCAGCAGTTCCCTGAGCACTGAAGCTTTCTTT; CDR3: CASSSLSTEAFF
D: .; size: .; V: TRBV21-1; J: TRBJ2-7; DNA: TGTGCCAGCAGCAAAAGAGGGTACGAGCAGTACTTC; CDR3: CASSKRGYEQYF
D: .; size: .; V: TRBV11-3; J: TRBJ1-4; DNA: TGTGCCAGCAGCTTAAACAGTATTAATGAAAAACTGTTTTTT; CDR3: CASSLNSINEKLFF
D: TRBD1; size: once; V: TRBV4-3; J: TRBJ2-5; DNA: TGCGCCAGCAGCCATGGACAGGGGGCGGGAGAGACCCAGTACTTC; CDR3: CASSHGQGAGETQYF
D: .; size: .; V: TRBV4-3; J: TRBJ1-4; DNA: TGCGCCAGCAGCGTCGGAGGGAAGGAAAAACTGTTTTTT; CDR3: CASSVGGKEKLFF
D: .; size: .; V: TRBV4-3; J: TRBJ1-2; DNA: TGCGCCAGCAGCCGGGGGGGAAACTATGGCTACACCTTC; CDR3: CASSRGGNYGYTF
D: .; size: .; V: TRBV10-3; J: TRBJ2-2; DNA: TGTGCCATCAAGACTACCGGGGAGCTGTTTTTT; CDR3: CAIKTTGELFF
D: .; size: .; V: TRBV5-4; J: TRBJ1-4; DNA: TGTGCCAGCAGCTCAGAAAATGAAAAACTGTTTTTT; CDR3: CASSSENEKLFF
D: .; size: .; V: TRBV20-1; J: TRBJ1-2; DNA: TGCAGTGCCAGGATAAACTATGGCTACACCTTC; CDR3: CSARINYGYTF
D: .; size: .; V: TRBV6-5; J: TRBJ1-6; DNA: TGTGCCAGCAGCCGTTCTTCGAGTTATAATTCACCCCTCCACTTT; CDR3: CASSRSSSYNSPLHF
D: TRBD1; size: .; V: TRBV19; J: TRBJ1-1; DNA: TGTGCCAGTAGTGACCGACAGGGGGTGGAGAACACTGAAGCTTTCTTT; CDR3: CASSDRQGVENTEAFF
D: .; size: .; V: TRBV30; J: TRBJ2-1; DNA: TGTGCCTCGGACACCAACAATGAGCAGTTCTTC; CDR3: CASDTNNEQFF
D: TRBD1; size: .; V: TRBV12-3/TRBV12-4; J: TRBJ1-2; DNA: TGTGCCAGCAACTTAGGACAGGGCTATGGCTACACCTTC; CDR3: CASNLGQGYGYTF
D: .; size: once; V: TRBV20-1; J: TRBJ2-1; DNA: TGCAGTGCTAGTCCTGCGGGGCCCTACAATGAGCAGTTCTTC; CDR3: CSASPAGPYNEQFF
D: .; size: .; V: TRBV29-1; J: TRBJ1-2; DNA: TGCAGCGTTGACAGGGACTATGGCTACACCTTC; CDR3: CSVDRDYGYTF
D: .; size: .; V: TRBV3-1/TRBV3-2; J: TRBJ1-1; DNA: TGTGCCAGCAGCCAAGATCCGCGGGTGGCTTTCTTT; CDR3: CASSQDPRVAFF
D: .; size: once; V: TRBV9; J: TRBJ2-1; DNA: TGTGCCAGCAGCGTAGATCCCAGGCGAACCTACAATGAGCAGTTCTTC; CDR3: CASSVDPRRTYNEQFF
D: .; size: once; V: TRBV24-1; J: TRBJ1-2; DNA: TGTGCCACCAGTGATTTTCGAGGGCTAAATAACTATGGCTACACCTTC; CDR3: CATSDFRGLNNYGYTF
D: .; size: .; V: TRBV21-1; J: TRBJ1-2; DNA: TGTGCCCGGGTGAGGGCCACCCACTATGGCTACACCTTC; CDR3: CARVRATHYGYTF
D: TRBD2; size: .; V: TRBV3-1/TRBV3-2; J: TRBJ2-7; DNA: TGTGCCAGCAGCCTACCCGGGACTAGCGGGGGGGCCCTGGTGCAGTACTTC; CDR3: CASSLPGTSGGALVQYF
D: TRBD1; size: .; V: TRBV15; J: TRBJ1-5; DNA: TGTGCCACCAGCAGAGAGGGACAGGCCCTTCAGCCCCAGCATTTT; CDR3: CATSREGQALQPQHF